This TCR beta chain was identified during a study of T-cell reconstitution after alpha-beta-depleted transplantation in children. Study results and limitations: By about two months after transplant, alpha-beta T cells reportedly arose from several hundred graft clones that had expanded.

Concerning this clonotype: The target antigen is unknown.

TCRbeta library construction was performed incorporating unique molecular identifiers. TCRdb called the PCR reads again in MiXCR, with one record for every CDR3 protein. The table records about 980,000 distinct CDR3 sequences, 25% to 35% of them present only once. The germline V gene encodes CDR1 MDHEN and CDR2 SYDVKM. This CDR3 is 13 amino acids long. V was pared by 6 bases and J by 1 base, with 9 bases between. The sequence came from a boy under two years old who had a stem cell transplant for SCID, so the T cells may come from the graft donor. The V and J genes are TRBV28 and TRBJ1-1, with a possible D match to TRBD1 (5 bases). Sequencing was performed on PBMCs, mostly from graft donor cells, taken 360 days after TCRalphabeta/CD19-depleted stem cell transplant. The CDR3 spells CASRRTSNTEAFF. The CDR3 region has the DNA TGTGCCAGCAGGCGGACATCGAACACTGAAGCTTTCTTT.